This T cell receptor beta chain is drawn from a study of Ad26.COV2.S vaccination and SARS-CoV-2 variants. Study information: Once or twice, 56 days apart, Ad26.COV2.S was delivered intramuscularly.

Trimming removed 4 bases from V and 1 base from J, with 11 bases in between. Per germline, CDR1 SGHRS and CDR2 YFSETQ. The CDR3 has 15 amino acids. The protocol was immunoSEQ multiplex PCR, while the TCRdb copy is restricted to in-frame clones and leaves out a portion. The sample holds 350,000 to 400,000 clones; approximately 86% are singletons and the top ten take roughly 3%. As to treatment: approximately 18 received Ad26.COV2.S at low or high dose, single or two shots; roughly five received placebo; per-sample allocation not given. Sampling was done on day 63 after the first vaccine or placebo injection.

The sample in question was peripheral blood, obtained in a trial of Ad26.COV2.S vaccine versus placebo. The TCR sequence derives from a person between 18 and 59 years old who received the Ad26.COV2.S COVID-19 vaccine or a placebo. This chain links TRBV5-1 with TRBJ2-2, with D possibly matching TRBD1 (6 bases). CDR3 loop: CASSRDTVNTGELFF. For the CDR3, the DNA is TGCGCCAGCAGCCGGGACACGGTGAACACCGGGGAGCTGTTTTTT.